This record concerns one TCR beta chain sequence. This clonotype was counted many times. Its antigen target is currently unknown. No qualities accompany the bases; no much larger clone lies one base away. These data belong to a study of neurological immune-mediated disorders (dated by TCRdb to 2018 to 2020). Notes on the research overall: Among the approximately 34 multiple sclerosis patients, roughly 31 had relapsing-remitting MS and 3 had secondary progressive MS. Peripheral blood TCR-beta repertoires from HTLV-I-associated myelopathy (HAM/TSP) patients, multiple sclerosis patients and healthy controls were compared by UMI-based sequencing. The roughly 100 TCR-beta libraries covered PBMC samples along with longitudinal samples, technical triplicates, and paired sorted CD4+ and CD8+ T-cell subsets. The cohort was made up of around 70 subjects, consisting of some 14 HAM/TSP patients, 35 or so multiple sclerosis patients and about 20 healthy controls.

For unsorted PBMC libraries, 2 million PBMCs were used after storage in RNAlater at -80 degrees C until RNA extraction. Multiple sclerosis patients were enrolled in a US clinical protocol evaluating disease progression by magnetic resonance imaging. Peripheral blood was subjected to Ficoll-Hypaque density gradient centrifugation to isolate PBMCs, which were then cryopreserved in liquid nitrogen. The paper's findings and limits, for the study overall: The MS cluster was not associated with any clinical or MRI features, and the authors stated that larger cohorts are needed. Across subjects, expanded clones never shared an identical CDR3 amino acid sequence, which suggests that the TCR-beta repertoires in every group were private. Phylogenetic analysis grouped repertoires from 18 of 34 MS patients into a cluster of related CDR3 sequences, suggesting a possible repertoire-level signature. TCR clonal expansion was highest in HAM/TSP patients and lowest in MS patients, with MS patients falling below even healthy controls.

cDNA synthesis used template-switch 5'RACE with a primer carrying a 10-nucleotide random unique molecular identifier tagging each TCR transcript. Each sequencing run produced over 160 million TCR-beta sequences covering 15-18 subjects. The RNeasy kit was used for extraction of total RNA. The KAPA Real-time Library Amplification kit was used to amplify TCR-beta VDJ regions with primers for the TCR constant region and the 5'RACE anchor. Sample indexes and Illumina adaptors were added in a first PCR, and a second PCR then increased library yield. The roughly 650 bp TCR product was size-selected on a 2% E-gel SizeSelection system after Ampure bead purification. Library quality was checked on a Bioanalyzer, concentration was measured with Qubit, and libraries were quantified with the Kapa Library Quantification kit before pooling. An Illumina HiSeq 2500 was used to sequence the libraries paired-end at 2 x 150 bp. To increase sequence diversity, about 25-30% phiX was spiked into each library pool. Per the authors' processing: Quality-filtered reads were processed with the UMI-based MiGEC pipeline, and over 90% of raw TCR sequences were removed by the MiGEC pipeline during error correction. IMGT germline references were used for aligning VDJ genes, and each clonotype was defined as a unique CDR3 amino acid sequence together with its V-J genes. Clonal expansion, Shannon diversity, and CDR3 relatedness (CalcPairwiseDistances, ClusterSamples) were evaluated with VDJtools, and phylogenetic trees were built with CLCbio workbench. A clone was classed as expanded if it had 8 or more unique UMIs, a cutoff based on coefficient-of-variation modelling across technical triplicates. Clones were called with MiXCR by TCRdb after fastp trimmed the public reads at Q25, and only in-frame beta chains were retained. Each CDR3 protein appears once, grouped with its most common genes and DNA. In this record, the V and J calls reflect TCRdb's handling and not the investigators' own analysis. The sample table shows approximately 59,000 distinct CDR3 sequences, and around 5.1% are seen once. The ten largest clones capture about 5.8% of the sample.

The germline V gene sets CDR1 to SGHRS and CDR2 to YFSETQ. V is clipped by 1 base and J by 4 bases, and the sequence between their germline boundaries is 14 bases long. Spanning cysteine to phenylalanine, the CDR3 consists of 15 amino acids. The CDR3 DNA has 45 bases and is translated from base 1. The source material was PBMCs. The sequence is built from TRBV5-1 and TRBJ1-2, and possibly TRBD1, on 5 matching bases. The sequence came from a human donor with multiple sclerosis. The donor label of this sample is uncertain. Here the CDR3 is given as CASSLKRRGSYGYTF. The sequenced DNA is TGCGCCAGCAGCTTGAAAAGGCGGGGGTCCTATGGCTACACCTTC.